This TCR beta chain is drawn from a study of blood T cell repertoires in COVID-19. As for the study in general: COVID-19 samples, acute and convalescent, were from the United States, Italy and Spain.

Generated by immunoSEQ multiplex PCR, the TCRdb table keeps only in-frame clones and is missing some. The sample lists approximately 240,000 clones; 87% were seen once. The CDR3 loop spans 15 amino acids. Ages ranged from about 18 to 89 years, with residence in some 25 US areas. Assignments of participants to cohorts depended upon their own reported clinical history. The chain joins TRBV21-1 to TRBJ2-2; TRBD1 is the table's D call, not checked against the DNA. TRBV21-1 is annotated as a pseudogene. The clonotype originates from a woman younger than 45 with acute COVID-19. The specimen was PBMCs or T cells enriched from blood (not recorded which). CDR3: CASSKAGQGGGELFF. The CDR3 region has the DNA TGTGCCAGCAGCAAAGCTGGACAGGGCGGCGGGGAGCTGTTTTTT.